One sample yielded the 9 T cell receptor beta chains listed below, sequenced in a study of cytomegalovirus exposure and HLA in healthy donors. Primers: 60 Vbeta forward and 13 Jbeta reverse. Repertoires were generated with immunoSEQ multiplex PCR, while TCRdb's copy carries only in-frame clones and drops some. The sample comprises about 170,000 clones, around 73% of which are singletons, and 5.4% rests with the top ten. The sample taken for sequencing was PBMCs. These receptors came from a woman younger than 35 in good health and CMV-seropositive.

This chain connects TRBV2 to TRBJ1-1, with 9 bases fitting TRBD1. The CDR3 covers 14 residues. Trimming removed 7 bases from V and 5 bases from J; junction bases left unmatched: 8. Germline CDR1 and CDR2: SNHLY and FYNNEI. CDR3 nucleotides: TGTGCCAGCACCTCACAGGGGGCGCGGACTGAAGCTTTCTTT. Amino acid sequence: CASTSQGARTEAFF.

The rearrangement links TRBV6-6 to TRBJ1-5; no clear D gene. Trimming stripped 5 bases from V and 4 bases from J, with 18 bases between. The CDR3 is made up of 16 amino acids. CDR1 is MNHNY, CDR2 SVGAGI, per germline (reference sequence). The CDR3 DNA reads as TGTGCCAGCAGTCTCGGAGGTAGAGAAGTTAATCAGCCCCAGCATTTT. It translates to CASSLGGREVNQPQHF.

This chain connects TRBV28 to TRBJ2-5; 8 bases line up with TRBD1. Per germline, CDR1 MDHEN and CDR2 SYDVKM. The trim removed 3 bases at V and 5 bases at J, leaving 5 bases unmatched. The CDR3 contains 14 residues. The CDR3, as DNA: TGTGCCAGCAGTTTGCAGGGGGCGCGGGAGACCCAGTACTTC. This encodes CASSLQGARETQYF.

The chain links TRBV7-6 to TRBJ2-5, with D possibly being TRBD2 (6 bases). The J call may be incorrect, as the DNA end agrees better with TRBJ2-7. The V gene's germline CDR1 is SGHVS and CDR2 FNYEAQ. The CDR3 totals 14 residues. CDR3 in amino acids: CASSLMGGSYEQYF. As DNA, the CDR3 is TGTGCCAGCAGCTTAATGGGAGGCTCCTACGAGCAGTACTTC.

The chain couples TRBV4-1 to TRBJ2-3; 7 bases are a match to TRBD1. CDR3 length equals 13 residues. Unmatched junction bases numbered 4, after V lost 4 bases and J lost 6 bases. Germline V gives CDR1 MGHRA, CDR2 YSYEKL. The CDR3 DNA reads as TGCGCCAGCAGCCTAGGGGGCTCGGATACGCAGTATTTT. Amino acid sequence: CASSLGGSDTQYF.

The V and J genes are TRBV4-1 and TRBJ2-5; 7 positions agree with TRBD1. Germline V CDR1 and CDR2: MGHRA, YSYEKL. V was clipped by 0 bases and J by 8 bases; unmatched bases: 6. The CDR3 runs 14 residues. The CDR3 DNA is TGCGCCAGCAGCCAAGAAACAGGGGTAAGAACCCAGTACTTC. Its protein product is CASSQETGVRTQYF.

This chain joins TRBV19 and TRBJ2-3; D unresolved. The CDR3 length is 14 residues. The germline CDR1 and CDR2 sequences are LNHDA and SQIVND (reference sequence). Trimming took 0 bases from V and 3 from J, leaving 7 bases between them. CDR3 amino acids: CASSIDLRTDTQYF. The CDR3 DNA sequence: TGTGCCAGTAGTATAGATCTCAGGACAGATACGCAGTATTTT.

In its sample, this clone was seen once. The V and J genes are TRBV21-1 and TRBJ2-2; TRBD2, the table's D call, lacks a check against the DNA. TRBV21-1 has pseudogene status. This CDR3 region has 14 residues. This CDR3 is CASRGNGDTGELFF. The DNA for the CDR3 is TGTGCCAGCAGGGGGAACGGGGACACCGGGGAGCTGTTTTTT.

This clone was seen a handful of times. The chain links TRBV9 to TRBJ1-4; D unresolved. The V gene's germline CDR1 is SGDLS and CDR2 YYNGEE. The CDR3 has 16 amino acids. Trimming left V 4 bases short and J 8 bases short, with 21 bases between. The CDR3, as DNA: TGTGCCAGCAGCCATCAGAGAAACGGTTACGGGGAAAAACTGTTTTTT. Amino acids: CASSHQRNGYGEKLFF.